Sequencing of this TCR beta chain was carried out in a study of blood T cell repertoires in COVID-19. Trimming removed 0 bases at V and 3 bases at J, with 7 bases between. Germline lookup yields CDR1 SGHKS and CDR2 YYEKEE (reference sequence). The CDR3 has 13 residues. Profiling relied on immunoSEQ multiplex PCR, and the TCRdb table lists in-frame clones only, not all of them. The sample records some 290,000 clones, 85% to 90% being singletons. The J gene is TRBJ2-7, the V gene TRBV5-5; D is uncertain. Sequencing was carried out using peripheral blood. This TCR was recovered from a woman aged 25 to 39 with COVID-19, enrolled during active disease. CDR3 nucleotide sequence: TGTGCCAGCAGCTTGGACGGTTACTACGAGCAGTACTTC. Translating gives CASSLDGYYEQYF.